Shown below are 4 T cell receptor beta chains from a single sample sequenced in a study of blood T cell repertoires in COVID-19. Assay used: immunoSEQ multiplex PCR; TCRdb lists only in-frame clones, some missing. This table has approximately 300,000 clones, just over 85% appearing once. Sample: PBMCs or T cells enriched from blood (not recorded which). The receptors shown here come from a woman between 18 and 30 years old who had recovered from COVID-19.

This chain uses TRBV10-3 with TRBJ2-7; TRBD2 agrees at 7 bases. There are 13 residues in the CDR3. Per the germline V gene, CDR1 is ENHRY and CDR2 is SYGVKD. V lost 10 bases, J lost 6 bases, and 12 bases stayed unmatched. DNA for the CDR3: TGTGCCAATTACGATGCCATAGCGGGCGAGCAGTACTTC. It encodes CANYDAIAGEQYF.

The gene calls are TRBV6-6 and TRBJ1-4; the match to TRBD1 covers 9 bases. The V segment lost 4 bases and the J segment 8 bases; nucleotides outside the gene matches: 5. CDR1 MNHNY and CDR2 SVGAGI come from the germline V gene (reference sequence). The CDR3 spans 14 residues. The chain's CDR3 is CASSLTGGFEKLFF. The CDR3 DNA follows: TGTGCCAGCAGTTTGACAGGGGGTTTCGAAAAACTGTTTTTT.

The chain uses TRBV2 and TRBJ2-7; 8 bases are shared with TRBD1. After removal of 6 bases from V and 6 bases from J, the junction contained 4 bases not matched to a gene. Germline CDR1 is SNHLY and CDR2 is FYNNEI. The CDR3 covers 12 residues. The CDR3 coding sequence is TGTGCCAGCAGCCTTCAGGGGGCCGAGCAGTACTTC. Translation gives CASSLQGAEQYF.

The gene calls are TRBV7-8 and TRBJ1-1, with D perhaps matching TRBD1 (6 bases). Deletions cut 5 bases from V and 0 bases from J, with 10 bases between. The CDR3 is made up of 14 amino acids. Per germline, CDR1 SGHVS and CDR2 FQNEAQ. CDR3 in DNA: TGTGCCAGCAGCAAGGACAGATTGAACACTGAAGCTTTCTTT. Its protein product is CASSKDRLNTEAFF.